This T cell receptor (beta chain) was retrieved from a study of regulatory T cells in long-lasting Graves disease. As for the study in general: New Graves' disease cases had less than 3 months of antithyroid drugs. General observations from the study: Persistent disease exhibited a predilection for TRBV28, TRBJ1-2 and TRBJ2-5.

Time point in this sample: newly diagnosed GD, antithyroid drugs for less than 3 months. RNA from PBMCs was the source of the TCR library. Under American Thyroid Association guidelines, Graves' disease was diagnosed. The TCR beta library used iRepertoire HTBI primers with Arm-PCR amplification of CDR3. How the authors handled the data: Detected in the samples were some 68 TRBV and over 11 TRBJ segments. One entry per CDR3 protein, called by TCRdb with MiXCR from the multiplex PCR reads. These V and J calls rely on TCRdb rather than the paper's analysis. Of about 300,000 distinct CDR3 sequences in the sample, about 20% were seen once. Germline-derived CDR1 and CDR2 are SGHRS and YFSETQ. The CDR3 loop spans 16 amino acids. Trimming removed 4 bases from V and 0 bases from J, with 16 bases in between. This clonotype occurred many times. Its specificity is not known.

The TCR comes from a female donor with Graves disease. The material was peripheral blood mononuclear cells (PBMCs), obtained at new diagnosis, from a patient treated with antithyroid drugs. The V and J genes are TRBV5-1 and TRBJ1-1, with unresolved D. The CDR3 is CASSRSGVAMNTEAFF. The CDR3 DNA is TGCGCCAGCAGCCGATCCGGCGTAGCCATGAACACTGAAGCTTTCTTT.